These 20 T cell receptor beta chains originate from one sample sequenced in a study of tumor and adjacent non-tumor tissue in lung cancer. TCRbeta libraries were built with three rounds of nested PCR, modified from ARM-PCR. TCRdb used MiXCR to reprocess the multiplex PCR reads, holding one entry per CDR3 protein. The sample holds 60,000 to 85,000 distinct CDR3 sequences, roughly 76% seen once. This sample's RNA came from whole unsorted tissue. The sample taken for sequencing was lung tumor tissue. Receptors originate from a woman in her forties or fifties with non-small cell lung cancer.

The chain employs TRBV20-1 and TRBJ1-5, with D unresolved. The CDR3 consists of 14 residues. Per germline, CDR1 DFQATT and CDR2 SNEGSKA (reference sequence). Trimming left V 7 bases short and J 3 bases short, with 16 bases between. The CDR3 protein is CSVESRGFNQPQHF. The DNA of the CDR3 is TGCAGTGTAGAGAGTCGGGGATTCAATCAGCCCCAGCATTTT.

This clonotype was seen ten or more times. CDR3 loop: CASSLASASASYNEQFF. CDR3 DNA: TGTGCCAGCAGTTTAGCTTCGGCTAGCGCATCCTACAATGAGCAGTTCTTC. The chain joins TRBV12-3 or TRBV12-4 to TRBJ2-1, with D maybe TRBD2 (6 bases). V lost 0 bases and J lost 1, with 13 bases in between. The CDR3 spans 17 residues.

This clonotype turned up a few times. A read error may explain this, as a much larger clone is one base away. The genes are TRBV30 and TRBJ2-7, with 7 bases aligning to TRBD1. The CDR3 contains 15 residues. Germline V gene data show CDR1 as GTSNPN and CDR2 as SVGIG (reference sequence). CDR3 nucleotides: TGTGCCTGGAGTGCTACCGGGACAGCTTCCTACGACCAGTACTTC. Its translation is CAWSATGTASYDQYF.

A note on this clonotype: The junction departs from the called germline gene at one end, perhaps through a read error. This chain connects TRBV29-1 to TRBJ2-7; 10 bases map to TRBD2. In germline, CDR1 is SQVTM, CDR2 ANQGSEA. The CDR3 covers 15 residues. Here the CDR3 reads CGVHLASGRGYEQYF. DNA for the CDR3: TGCGGCGTTCACCTGGCTAGCGGGAGAGGGTACGAGCAGTACTTC.

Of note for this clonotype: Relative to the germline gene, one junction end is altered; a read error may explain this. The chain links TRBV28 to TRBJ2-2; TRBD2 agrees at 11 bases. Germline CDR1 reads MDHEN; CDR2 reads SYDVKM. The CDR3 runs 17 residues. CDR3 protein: CASGPRGLAVHTEELFF. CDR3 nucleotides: TGTGCCAGCGGTCCCCGGGGACTAGCGGTTCACACCGAGGAGCTGTTTTTT.

The chain's CDR3 is CASNRVSWEGVNEQFF. The CDR3 DNA sequence: TGCGCCAGCAACCGAGTCTCGTGGGAGGGCGTCAATGAGCAGTTCTTC. The J gene is TRBJ2-1, the V gene TRBV4-1, with 7 bases fitting TRBD2. Per germline, CDR1 MGHRA and CDR2 YSYEKL. V lost 7 bases to trimming and J lost 6 bases; unmatched junction nucleotides: 15. This CDR3 spans 16 amino acids.

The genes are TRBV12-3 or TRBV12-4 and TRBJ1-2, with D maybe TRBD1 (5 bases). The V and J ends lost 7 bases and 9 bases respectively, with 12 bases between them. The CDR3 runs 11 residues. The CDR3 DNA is TGTGCCAGCACTACAGGTTCTCGCTACACCTTC. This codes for CASTTGSRYTF.

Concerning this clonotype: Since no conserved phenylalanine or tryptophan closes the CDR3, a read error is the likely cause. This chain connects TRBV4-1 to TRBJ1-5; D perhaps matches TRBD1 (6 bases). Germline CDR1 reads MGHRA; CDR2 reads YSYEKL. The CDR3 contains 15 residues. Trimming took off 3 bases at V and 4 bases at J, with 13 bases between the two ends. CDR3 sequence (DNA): TGCGCCAGCAGCCAGAGTCGGGACAATAATCAGCCCCAGCATTTA. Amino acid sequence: CASSQSRDNNQPQHL.

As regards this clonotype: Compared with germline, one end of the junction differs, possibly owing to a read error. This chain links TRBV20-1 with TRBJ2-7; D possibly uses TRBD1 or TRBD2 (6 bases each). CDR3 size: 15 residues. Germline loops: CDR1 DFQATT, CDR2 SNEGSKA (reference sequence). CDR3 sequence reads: CSTSLPTGFRHGQYF. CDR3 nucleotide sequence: TGCAGTACTAGCCTCCCAACAGGGTTTCGGCACGGGCAGTACTTC.

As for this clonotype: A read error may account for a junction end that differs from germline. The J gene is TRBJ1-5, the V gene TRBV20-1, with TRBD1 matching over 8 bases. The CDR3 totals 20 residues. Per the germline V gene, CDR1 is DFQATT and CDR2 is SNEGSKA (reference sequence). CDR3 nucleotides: TGCAATGCTAGACAACCCGGACGGACAGGGAACTCAGTTAGCAATCAGCCCCAGCATTTT. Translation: CNARQPGRTGNSVSNQPQHF.

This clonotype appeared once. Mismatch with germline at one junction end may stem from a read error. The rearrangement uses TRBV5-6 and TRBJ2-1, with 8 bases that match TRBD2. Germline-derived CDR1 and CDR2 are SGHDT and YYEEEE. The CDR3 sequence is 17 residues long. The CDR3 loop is CASSSLATGRDYNGQFF. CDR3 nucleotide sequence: TGTGCCAGCAGCTCTTTGGCGACCGGGAGGGACTACAATGGGCAGTTCTTC.

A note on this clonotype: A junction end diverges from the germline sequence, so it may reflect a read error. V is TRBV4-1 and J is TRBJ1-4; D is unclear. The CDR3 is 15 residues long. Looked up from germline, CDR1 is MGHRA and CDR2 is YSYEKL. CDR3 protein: CASTPGTGGNEELFF. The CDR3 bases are TGCGCCAGCACCCCAGGTACGGGAGGGAATGAAGAACTGTTTTTT.

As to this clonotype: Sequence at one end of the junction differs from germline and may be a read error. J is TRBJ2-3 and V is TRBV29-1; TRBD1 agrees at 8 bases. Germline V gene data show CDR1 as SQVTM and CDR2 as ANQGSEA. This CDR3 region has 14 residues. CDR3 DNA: TGCGGCGCGAGGACAGGGATTCTCGTGGATACGCAATATTTT. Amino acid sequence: CGARTGILVDTQYF.

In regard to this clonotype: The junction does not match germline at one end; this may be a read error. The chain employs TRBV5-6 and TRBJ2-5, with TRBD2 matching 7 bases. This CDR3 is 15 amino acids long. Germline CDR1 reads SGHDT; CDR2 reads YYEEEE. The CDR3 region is CASSSRTRGGETQYF. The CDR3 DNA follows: TGTGCCAGCAGCTCCCGGACTAGGGGTGGTGAGACCCAGTACTTT.

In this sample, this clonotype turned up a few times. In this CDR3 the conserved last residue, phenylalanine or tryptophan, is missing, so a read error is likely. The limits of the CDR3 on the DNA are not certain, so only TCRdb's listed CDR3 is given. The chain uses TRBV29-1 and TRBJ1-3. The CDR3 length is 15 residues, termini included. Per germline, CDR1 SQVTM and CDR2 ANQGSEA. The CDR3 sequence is CSIDSGSGSGNTIYS.

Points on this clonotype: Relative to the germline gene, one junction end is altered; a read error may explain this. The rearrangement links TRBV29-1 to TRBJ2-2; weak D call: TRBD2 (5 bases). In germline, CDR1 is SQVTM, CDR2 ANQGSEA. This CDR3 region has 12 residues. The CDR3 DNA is TGCAGCATAGGATACTTCACCGGGGAGCTGTTTTTC. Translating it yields CSIGYFTGELFF.

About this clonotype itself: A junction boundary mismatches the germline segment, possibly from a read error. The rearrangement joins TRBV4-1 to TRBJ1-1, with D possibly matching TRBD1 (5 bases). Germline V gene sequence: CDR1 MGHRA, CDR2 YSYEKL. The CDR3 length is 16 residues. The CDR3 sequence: CASSQDLYRIRTETFF. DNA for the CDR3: TGCGCCAGCAGCCAAGATCTCTACAGGATCCGCACTGAAACTTTCTTT.

CDR3 loop: CASSLLDNEQFF. The CDR3 nucleotides are TGTGCCAGCAGCCTATTGGACAATGAGCAGTTCTTC. The genes are TRBV11-2 and TRBJ2-1; D gene unclear. The CDR3 runs 12 residues. Trimming cost V 5 bases and J 5 bases, with 7 bases left between them. Per germline, CDR1 SGHAT and CDR2 FQNNGV.

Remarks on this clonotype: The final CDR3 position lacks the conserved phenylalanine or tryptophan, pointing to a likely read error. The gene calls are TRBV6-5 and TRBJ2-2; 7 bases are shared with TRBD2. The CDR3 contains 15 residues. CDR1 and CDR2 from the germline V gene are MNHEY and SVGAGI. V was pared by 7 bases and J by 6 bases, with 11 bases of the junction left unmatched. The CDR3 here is CASNYSTSQPGELFL. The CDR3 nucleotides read TGTGCCAGCAATTATTCGACTAGCCAGCCCGGGGAGCTGTTTTTG.

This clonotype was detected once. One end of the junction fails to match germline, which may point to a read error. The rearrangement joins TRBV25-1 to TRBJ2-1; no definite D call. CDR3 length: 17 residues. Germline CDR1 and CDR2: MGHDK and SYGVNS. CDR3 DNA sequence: TGTGCCAGCAGTCCACCACTGGAGTGTATTGGGTACAATGAGCATTTCTTC. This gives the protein CASSPPLECIGYNEHFF.